Listed below are T cell receptor beta chains from one sample, sequenced in a study of T cells in Graves' hyperthyroidism and ophthalmopathy. TCRdb redid the calling of the multiplex PCR reads with MiXCR, one entry per CDR3 protein. In the table there are fewer than 650,000 distinct CDR3 sequences, approximately 14% of which are singletons. Sequenced: blood. These receptors all stem from a woman aged 35 to 49 with Graves' hyperthyroidism. The CDR3 runs from the conserved cysteine through the conserved F or W. Each record gives: V gene, D gene, J gene, clone size, CDR3 DNA, CDR3 protein. A D gene is named only where the DNA matches it firmly. Clone size appears in some rows only: once, few, many, or a class for an expanded clone.

v_call: TRBV29-1
d_call: -
j_call: TRBJ2-7
clone_size: many
cdr3_nt: TGCAGCGTTAACGGGAAGAACTCCTACGAGCAGTACTTC
cdr3_aa: CSVNGKNSYEQYF

v_call: TRBV10-3
d_call: TRBD2
j_call: TRBJ2-1
clone_size: many
cdr3_nt: TGTGCCATCAGTGCGGGGACTAGCGACAATGAGCAGTTCTTC
cdr3_aa: CAISAGTSDNEQFF

v_call: TRBV24-1
d_call: TRBD1
j_call: TRBJ2-2
clone_size: -
cdr3_nt: TGTGCCACCAGTGACCGCGGACAGGGCAAGGGCGGGGAGCTGTTTTTT
cdr3_aa: CATSDRGQGKGGELFF

v_call: TRBV9
d_call: -
j_call: TRBJ2-2
clone_size: few
cdr3_nt: TGTGCCAGCAGCGTAGGGCGTTCGAACACCGGGGAGCTGTTTTTT
cdr3_aa: CASSVGRSNTGELFF

v_call: TRBV29-1
d_call: TRBD2
j_call: TRBJ2-1
clone_size: many
cdr3_nt: TGCAGCGTTCGCGGGGGGTTGCCCTACAATGAGCAGTTCTTC
cdr3_aa: CSVRGGLPYNEQFF

v_call: TRBV2
d_call: TRBD1
j_call: TRBJ1-5
clone_size: many
cdr3_nt: TGTGCCAGCAGTGAAAACAGGGGCCATGGGGAGCCCCAGCATTTT
cdr3_aa: CASSENRGHGEPQHF

v_call: TRBV7-9
d_call: TRBD2
j_call: TRBJ2-3
clone_size: many
cdr3_nt: TGTGCCAGCAGCGTGATAATGACCGGGACTAGTGGAGGAGATACGCAGTATTTT
cdr3_aa: CASSVIMTGTSGGDTQYF

v_call: TRBV12-3/TRBV12-4
d_call: TRBD2
j_call: TRBJ2-1
clone_size: many
cdr3_nt: TGTGCCAGCAGTTCCAGCGGGACTGAGCAGTTCTTC
cdr3_aa: CASSSSGTEQFF

v_call: TRBV14
d_call: -
j_call: TRBJ2-3
clone_size: few
cdr3_nt: TGTGCCAGCAGCCCTCGGACAGAAAGCACAGATACGCAGTATTTT
cdr3_aa: CASSPRTESTDTQYF

v_call: TRBV3-1
d_call: -
j_call: TRBJ2-7
clone_size: many
cdr3_nt: TGTGCCAGCAGCCACGGGGGCTCCTACGAGCAGTACTTC
cdr3_aa: CASSHGGSYEQYF

v_call: TRBV28
d_call: -
j_call: TRBJ2-7
clone_size: few
cdr3_nt: TGTGCCAGCAGTTCTCCGGGAAAAAGGGACGAGCAGTACTTC
cdr3_aa: CASSSPGKRDEQYF

v_call: TRBV3-1
d_call: -
j_call: TRBJ1-1
clone_size: -
cdr3_nt: TGTGCCAGCAGCCAAGAACAGAGCATAAATGAAGCTTTCTTT
cdr3_aa: CASSQEQSINEAFF

v_call: TRBV20-1
d_call: TRBD2
j_call: TRBJ2-3
clone_size: many
cdr3_nt: TGCAGTGCTAGAGTACTAGCGGGAAACACAGATACGCAGTATTTT
cdr3_aa: CSARVLAGNTDTQYF

v_call: TRBV20-1
d_call: TRBD2
j_call: TRBJ2-3
clone_size: many
cdr3_nt: TGCAGTGCTAGAGGACTCCAGCGGGGCGGCACAGATACGCAGTATTTT
cdr3_aa: CSARGLQRGGTDTQYF

v_call: TRBV5-1
d_call: -
j_call: TRBJ1-4
clone_size: many
cdr3_nt: TGCGCCAGCAGCACATCTGACCGAGGCAGGGATGAAAAACTGTTTTTT
cdr3_aa: CASSTSDRGRDEKLFF

v_call: TRBV29-1
d_call: TRBD1
j_call: TRBJ2-2
clone_size: many
cdr3_nt: TGCAGCGTCTTACAGGGGGTAACGAACACCGGGGAGCTGTTTTTT
cdr3_aa: CSVLQGVTNTGELFF

v_call: TRBV5-5
d_call: TRBD2
j_call: TRBJ2-7
clone_size: few
cdr3_nt: TGTGCCAGCAGCTCCTGGGGGAGCGAAGGGACTAGCGGCCACTACGAGCAGTACTTC
cdr3_aa: CASSSWGSEGTSGHYEQYF

v_call: TRBV5-4
d_call: TRBD1
j_call: TRBJ2-2
clone_size: -
cdr3_nt: TGTGCCAGCAGCGACAACAGGGGAGCCGGGGAGCTGTTTTTT
cdr3_aa: CASSDNRGAGELFF

v_call: TRBV10-3
d_call: -
j_call: TRBJ1-6
clone_size: few
cdr3_nt: TGTGCCATCAGTGAACGGACAGTCTATAATTCACCCCTCCACTTT
cdr3_aa: CAISERTVYNSPLHF

v_call: TRBV20-1
d_call: -
j_call: TRBJ2-7
clone_size: many
cdr3_nt: TGCAGTGCTAGAGACTCTGCAGGCTTGGCCAACGAGCAGTACTTC
cdr3_aa: CSARDSAGLANEQYF

v_call: TRBV27
d_call: TRBD1
j_call: TRBJ2-2
clone_size: -
cdr3_nt: TGTGCCAGCAGAACAGGGGGATATAGCGGGGAGCTGTTTTTT
cdr3_aa: CASRTGGYSGELFF

v_call: TRBV10-3
d_call: -
j_call: TRBJ2-7
clone_size: many
cdr3_nt: TGTGCCATCAGTGAAGACTTGATTGGCGAGCAGTACTTC
cdr3_aa: CAISEDLIGEQYF

v_call: TRBV19
d_call: TRBD2
j_call: TRBJ2-3
clone_size: -
cdr3_nt: TGTGCCAGTAGTATACCAAGGGGGAGCGGGAGTGGGGCAGATACGCAGTATTTT
cdr3_aa: CASSIPRGSGSGADTQYF

v_call: TRBV10-1
d_call: -
j_call: TRBJ1-5
clone_size: many
cdr3_nt: TGCGCCAGCAGTGAGTCGGGTCAGCCCCAGCATTTT
cdr3_aa: CASSESGQPQHF

v_call: TRBV3-1
d_call: -
j_call: TRBJ2-1
clone_size: many
cdr3_nt: TGTGCCAGCAGCCAAGGAGGGACCTCCTACAATGAGCAGTTCTTC
cdr3_aa: CASSQGGTSYNEQFF

v_call: TRBV28
d_call: TRBD2
j_call: TRBJ2-1
clone_size: once
cdr3_nt: TGTGCCAGCAGTTTGGAACTAGCGGGACATGAGCAGTTCTTC
cdr3_aa: CASSLELAGHEQFF

v_call: TRBV6-5
d_call: TRBD1
j_call: TRBJ2-3
clone_size: -
cdr3_nt: TGTGCCAGCAGTTACCGGGACAGGGAAAGCACAGATACGCAGTATTTT
cdr3_aa: CASSYRDRESTDTQYF

v_call: TRBV9
d_call: TRBD1
j_call: TRBJ2-7
clone_size: few
cdr3_nt: TGTGCCAGCAGCCCGGACAGGGGAACCAACGAGCAGTACTTC
cdr3_aa: CASSPDRGTNEQYF

v_call: TRBV20-1
d_call: TRBD1
j_call: TRBJ2-1
clone_size: -
cdr3_nt: TGCAGTGCTAGAGATTCGAGAACAGGGGGTAATAATGAGCAGTTCTTC
cdr3_aa: CSARDSRTGGNNEQFF

v_call: TRBV12-3/TRBV12-4
d_call: TRBD2
j_call: TRBJ2-1
clone_size: many
cdr3_nt: TGTGCCAGCAGTGACGGGACTAGCGGGAGTAGGGACAATGAGCAGTTCTTC
cdr3_aa: CASSDGTSGSRDNEQFF

v_call: TRBV28
d_call: TRBD1
j_call: TRBJ2-7
clone_size: many
cdr3_nt: TGTGCCAGCAGTTTATCGGCCCCAAGACAGGGAAAGGGGTACGAGCAGTACTTC
cdr3_aa: CASSLSAPRQGKGYEQYF

v_call: TRBV27
d_call: -
j_call: TRBJ2-1
clone_size: many
cdr3_nt: TGTGCCAGCGGATTTGGTGGCGTTGCGAATGAGCAGTTCTTC
cdr3_aa: CASGFGGVANEQFF

v_call: TRBV5-5
d_call: TRBD1
j_call: TRBJ2-7
clone_size: many
cdr3_nt: TGTGCCTGGCCCCGGGACAGGTCCTACGAGCAGTACTTC
cdr3_aa: CAWPRDRSYEQYF

v_call: TRBV18
d_call: TRBD1
j_call: TRBJ2-3
clone_size: many
cdr3_nt: TGTGCCAGCTCACCACCGGCGGGACAGGGCACAGATACGCAGTATTTT
cdr3_aa: CASSPPAGQGTDTQYF